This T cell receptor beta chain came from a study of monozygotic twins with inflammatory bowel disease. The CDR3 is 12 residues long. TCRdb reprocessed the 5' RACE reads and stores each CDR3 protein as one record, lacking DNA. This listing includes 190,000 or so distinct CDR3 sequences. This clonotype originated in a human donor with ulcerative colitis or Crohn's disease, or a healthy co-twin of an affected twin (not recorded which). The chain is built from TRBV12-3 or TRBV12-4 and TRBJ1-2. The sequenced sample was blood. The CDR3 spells CASRTGGSGYTF.